The present T cell receptor (beta chain) was sequenced within a study of T cell responses to AZD1222 COVID-19 vaccine. Looking at the study overall: Researchers grouped second doses given at about 4 or about 12 weeks into one pool. Whole-study findings and limits: At 160-218 and 743-854, vaccine-associated CD4 TCRs were dominant, and they spanned spike. Donors skewed white British and female; clonal diversity was possibly underestimated. Spike-specific TCR repertoires showed rising breadth and depth after two AZD1222 doses.

Here immunoSEQ multiplex PCR was the method, and the copy in TCRdb shows in-frame clones only, minus some. The sample has about 140,000 clones; 85% to 90% are singletons. As regards this clone: Its antigen is unidentified.

Germline-derived CDR1 and CDR2 are SGHVS and FNYEAQ. V shed 3 bases, J shed 0 bases, and the junction held 4 bases outside the gene matches. The CDR3 has 16 amino acids. The chain employs TRBV7-6 and TRBJ1-4, with 7 bases identical to TRBD1. This receptor was identified in an adult in good health. The sample consisted of peripheral blood, taken on day 0 of AZD1222 vaccination. The CDR3: CASSFRQGATNEKLFF. CDR3 nucleotide sequence: TGTGCCAGCAGCTTCCGACAGGGCGCAACTAATGAAAAACTGTTTTTT.